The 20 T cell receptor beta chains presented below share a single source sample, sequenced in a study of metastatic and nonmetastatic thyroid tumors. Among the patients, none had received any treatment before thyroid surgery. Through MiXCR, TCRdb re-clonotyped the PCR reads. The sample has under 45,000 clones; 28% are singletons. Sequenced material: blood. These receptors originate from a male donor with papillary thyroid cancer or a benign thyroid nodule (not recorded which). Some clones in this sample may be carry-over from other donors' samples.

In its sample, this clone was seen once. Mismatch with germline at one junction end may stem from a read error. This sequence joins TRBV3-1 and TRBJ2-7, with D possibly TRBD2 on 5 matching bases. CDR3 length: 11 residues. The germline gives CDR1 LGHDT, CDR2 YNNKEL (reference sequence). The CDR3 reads CAISLRWEQDF. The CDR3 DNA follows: TGTGCCATCAGCCTTAGGTGGGAGCAGGACTTC.

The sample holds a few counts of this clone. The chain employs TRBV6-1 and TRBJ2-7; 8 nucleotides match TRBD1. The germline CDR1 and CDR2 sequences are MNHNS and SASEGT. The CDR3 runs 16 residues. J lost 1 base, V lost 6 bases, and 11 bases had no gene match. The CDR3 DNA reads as TGTGCCAGCAGCACCGGACAGGGAGAGGGATCCTACGAGCAGTACTTC. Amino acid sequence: CASSTGQGEGSYEQYF.

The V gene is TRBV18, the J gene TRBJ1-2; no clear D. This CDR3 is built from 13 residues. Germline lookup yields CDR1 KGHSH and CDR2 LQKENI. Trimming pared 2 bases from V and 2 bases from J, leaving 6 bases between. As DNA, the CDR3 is TGTGCCAGCTCACCAGGTAGCAACTATGGCTACACCTTC. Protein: CASSPGSNYGYTF. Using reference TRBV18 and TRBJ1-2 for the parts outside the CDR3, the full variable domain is NAGVMQNPRHLVRRRGQEARLRCSPMKGHSHVYWYRQLPEEGLKFMVYLQKENIIDESGMPKERFSAEFPKEGPSILRIQQVVRGDSAAYFCASSPGSNYGYTFGSGTRLTVV.

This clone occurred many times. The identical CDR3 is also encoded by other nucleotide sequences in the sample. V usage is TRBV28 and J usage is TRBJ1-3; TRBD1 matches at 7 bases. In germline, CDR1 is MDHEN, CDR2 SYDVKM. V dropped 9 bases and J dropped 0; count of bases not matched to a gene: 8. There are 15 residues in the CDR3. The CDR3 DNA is TGTGCCAGTACAGGGGCCGATAGCTCTGGAAACACCATATATTTT. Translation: CASTGADSSGNTIYF. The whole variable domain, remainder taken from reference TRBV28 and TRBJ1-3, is DVKVTQSSRYLVKRTGEKVFLECVQDMDHENMFWYRQDPGLGLRLIYFSYDVKMKEKGDIPEGYSVSREKKERFSLILESASTNQTSMYLCASTGADSSGNTIYFGEGSWLTVV.

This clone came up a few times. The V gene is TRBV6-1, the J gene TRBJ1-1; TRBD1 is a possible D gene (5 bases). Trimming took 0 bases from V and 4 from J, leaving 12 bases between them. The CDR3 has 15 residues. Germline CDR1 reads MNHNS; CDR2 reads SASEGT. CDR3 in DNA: TGTGCCAGCAGTGAAGCGCAGGGAGCTGGCACTGAAGCTTTCTTT. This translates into CASSEAQGAGTEAFF.

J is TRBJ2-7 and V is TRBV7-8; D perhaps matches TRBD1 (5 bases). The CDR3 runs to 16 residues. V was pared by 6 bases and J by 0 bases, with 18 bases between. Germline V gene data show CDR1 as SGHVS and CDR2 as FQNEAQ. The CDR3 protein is CASSRTLDKTSYEQYF. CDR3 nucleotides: TGTGCCAGCAGTCGGACCCTGGACAAGACCTCCTACGAGCAGTACTTC.

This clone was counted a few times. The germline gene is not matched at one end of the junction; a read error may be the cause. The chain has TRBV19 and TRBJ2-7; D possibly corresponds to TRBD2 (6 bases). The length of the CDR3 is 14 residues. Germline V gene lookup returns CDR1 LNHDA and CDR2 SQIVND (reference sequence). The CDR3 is CASKPGVPLDEQYF. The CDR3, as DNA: TGTGCCAGTAAGCCGGGAGTGCCTCTCGACGAACAGTACTTC.

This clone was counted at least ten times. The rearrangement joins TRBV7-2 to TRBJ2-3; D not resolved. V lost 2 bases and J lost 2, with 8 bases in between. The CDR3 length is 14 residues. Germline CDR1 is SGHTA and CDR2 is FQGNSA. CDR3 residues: CASSLSVNTDTQYF. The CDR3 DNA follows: TGTGCCAGCAGCTTATCGGTAAACACAGATACGCAGTATTTT.

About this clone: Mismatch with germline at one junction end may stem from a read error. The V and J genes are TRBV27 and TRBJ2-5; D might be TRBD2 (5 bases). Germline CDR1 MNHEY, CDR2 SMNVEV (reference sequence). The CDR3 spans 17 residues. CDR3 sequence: CASSTYVEDLGKETKYF. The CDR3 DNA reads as TGTGCCAGCAGTACCTACGTAGAAGACCTCGGGAAAGAGACCAAGTACTTC.

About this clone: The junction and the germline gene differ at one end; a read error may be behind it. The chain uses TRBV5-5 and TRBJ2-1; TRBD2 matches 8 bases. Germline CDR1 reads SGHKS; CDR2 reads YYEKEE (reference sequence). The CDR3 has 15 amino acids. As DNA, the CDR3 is TGTTCCAGCACCTCGTTGGCGTTAGCGGGATGTGAGCAGTTCTTC. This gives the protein CSSTSLALAGCEQFF.

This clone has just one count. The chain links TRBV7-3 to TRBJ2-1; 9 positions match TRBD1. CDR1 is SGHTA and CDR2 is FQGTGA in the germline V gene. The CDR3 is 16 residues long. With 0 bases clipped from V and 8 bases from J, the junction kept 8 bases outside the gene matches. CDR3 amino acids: CASSLTWTGVSDEQFF. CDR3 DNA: TGTGCCAGCAGCTTAACGTGGACAGGGGTTAGCGATGAGCAGTTCTTC.

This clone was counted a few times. CDR3 amino acids: CASSLTGEIDTQYF. CDR3 in DNA: TGTGCCAGCAGCTTAACGGGAGAGATAGATACGCAGTATTTT. The J gene is TRBJ2-3, the V gene TRBV7-2, with a tentative D call TRBD2 (6 bases). V shed 2 bases and J shed 5 bases, with 11 bases lying between them. Germline V gene lookup returns CDR1 SGHTA and CDR2 FQGNSA. This CDR3 is 14 amino acids long.

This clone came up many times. CDR3 nucleotides: TGTGCCACCAGCAGAGGAGGGGGGACCCAAGAGACCCAGTACTTC. Its protein is CATSRGGGTQETQYF. The V and J genes are TRBV15 and TRBJ2-5; TRBD1 or TRBD2 may be the D gene (6 bases each). Trimming took 1 base from V and 1 from J, leaving 10 bases between them. The CDR3 has 15 residues. Germline CDR1 reads LNHNV; CDR2 reads YYDKDF (reference sequence).

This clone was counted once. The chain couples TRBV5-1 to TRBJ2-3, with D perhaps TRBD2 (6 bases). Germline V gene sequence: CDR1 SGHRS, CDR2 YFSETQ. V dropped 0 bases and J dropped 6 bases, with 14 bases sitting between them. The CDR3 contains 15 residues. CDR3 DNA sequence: TGCGCCAGCAGCTTGGTAAGCGGGTTGGTCGATACGCAGTATTTT. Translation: CASSLVSGLVDTQYF. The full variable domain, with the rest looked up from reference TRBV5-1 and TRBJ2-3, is KAGVTQTPRYLIKTRGQQVTLSCSPISGHRSVSWYQQTPGQGLQFLFEYFSETQRNKGNFPGRFSGRQFSNSRSEMNVSTLELGDSALYLCASSLVSGLVDTQYFGPGTRLTVL.

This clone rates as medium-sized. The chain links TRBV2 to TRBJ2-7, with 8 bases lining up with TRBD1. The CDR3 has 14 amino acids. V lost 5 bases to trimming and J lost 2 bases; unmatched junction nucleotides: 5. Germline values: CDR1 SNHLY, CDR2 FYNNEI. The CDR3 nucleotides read TGTGCCAGCAGTTTCGACAGGGGCCCCTACGAGCAGTACTTC. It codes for CASSFDRGPYEQYF.

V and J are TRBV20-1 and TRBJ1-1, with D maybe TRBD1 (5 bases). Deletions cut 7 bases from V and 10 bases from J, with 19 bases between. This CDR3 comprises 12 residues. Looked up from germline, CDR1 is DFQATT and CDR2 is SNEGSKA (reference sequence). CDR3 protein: CSERGQGLRAFF. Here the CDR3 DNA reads TGCAGTGAAAGAGGCCAGGGACTTCGAGCTTTCTTT.

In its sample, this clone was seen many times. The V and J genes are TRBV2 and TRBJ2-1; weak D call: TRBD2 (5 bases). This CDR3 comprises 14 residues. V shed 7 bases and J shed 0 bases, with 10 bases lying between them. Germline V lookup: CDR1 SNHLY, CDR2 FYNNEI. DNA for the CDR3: TGTGCCAGCAAGGTGGGGAGCTCCTACAATGAGCAGTTCTTC. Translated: CASKVGSSYNEQFF.

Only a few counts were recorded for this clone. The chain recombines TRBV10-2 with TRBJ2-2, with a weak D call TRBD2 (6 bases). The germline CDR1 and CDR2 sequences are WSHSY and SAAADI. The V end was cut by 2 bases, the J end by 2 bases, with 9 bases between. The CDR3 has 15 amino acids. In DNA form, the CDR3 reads TGCGCCAGCAGTGAGGGACTATCTAACACCGGGGAGCTGTTTTTT. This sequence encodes CASSEGLSNTGELFF.

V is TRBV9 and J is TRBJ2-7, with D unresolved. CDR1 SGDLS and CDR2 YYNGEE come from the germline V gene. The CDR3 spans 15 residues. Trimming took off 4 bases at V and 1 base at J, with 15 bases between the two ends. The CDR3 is CASSPKEWGSYEQYF. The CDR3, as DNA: TGTGCCAGCAGCCCGAAAGAGTGGGGTTCCTACGAGCAGTACTTC.

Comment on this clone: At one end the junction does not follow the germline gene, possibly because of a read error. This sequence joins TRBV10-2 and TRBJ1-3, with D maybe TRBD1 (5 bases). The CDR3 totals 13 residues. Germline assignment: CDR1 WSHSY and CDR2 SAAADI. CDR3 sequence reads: CASSEDSGDTIDF. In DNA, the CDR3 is TGCGCCAGCAGTGAGGACAGTGGAGACACCATAGATTTT.